This TCR beta chain was observed in a study of cytomegalovirus exposure and HLA in healthy donors. General study results and limits: One variant, a missense change in DCLRE1C, was linked in a later analysis to TCR beta V- and J-gene trimming.

PCR amplification relied on 60 Vbeta primers (plus 13 Jbeta primers). Sequencing was performed with immunoSEQ multiplex PCR; in TCRdb, only in-frame clones are kept and a portion is missing. The table has over 200,000 clones, approximately 84% seen once. Healthy bone marrow donors made up the donors. Comments on this clone: Its antigen is undetermined.

V shed 3 bases, J shed 3 bases, and the junction held 7 bases outside the gene matches. This CDR3 has 15 amino acids. Germline V gene data show CDR1 as MNHEY and CDR2 as SMNVEV (reference sequence). The receptor was isolated from a woman in her 40s in good health and CMV-seronegative. The sequenced sample was PBMCs. The V and J genes are TRBV27 and TRBJ1-1; 7 bases align to TRBD1. The CDR3 sequence: CASSFHQTGDTEAFF. As DNA, the CDR3 is TGTGCCAGCAGTTTCCACCAAACAGGGGACACTGAAGCTTTCTTT.